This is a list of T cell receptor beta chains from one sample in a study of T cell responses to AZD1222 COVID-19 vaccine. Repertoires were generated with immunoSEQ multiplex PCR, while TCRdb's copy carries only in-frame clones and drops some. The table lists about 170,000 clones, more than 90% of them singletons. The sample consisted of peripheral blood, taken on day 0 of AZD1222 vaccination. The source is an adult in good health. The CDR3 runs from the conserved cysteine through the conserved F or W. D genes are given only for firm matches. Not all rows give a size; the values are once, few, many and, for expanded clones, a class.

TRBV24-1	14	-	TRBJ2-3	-	TGTGCCACCAGTGATCCCGGATTCCCAGATACGCAGTATTTT	CATSDPGFPDTQYF
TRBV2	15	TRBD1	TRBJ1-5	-	TGTGCCAGCAGTGACACCGGGACAGGGCATCAGCCCCAGCATTTT	CASSDTGTGHQPQHF
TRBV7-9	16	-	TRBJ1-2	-	TGTGCCAGCAGCTTGTTCGGACAGCCTGCAGGCTATGGCTACACCTTC	CASSLFGQPAGYGYTF
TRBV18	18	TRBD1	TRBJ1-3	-	TGTGCCAGCTCACCACGGGACAGGGTAAAGAGCTCTGGAAACACCATATATTTT	CASSPRDRVKSSGNTIYF
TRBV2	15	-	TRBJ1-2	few	TGTGCCAGCAGTGAACAGGGGCCCTCAAACTATGGCTACACCTTC	CASSEQGPSNYGYTF
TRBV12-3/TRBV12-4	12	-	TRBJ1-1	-	TGTGCCAGCAGTTTTGGGAACACTGAAGCTTTCTTT	CASSFGNTEAFF
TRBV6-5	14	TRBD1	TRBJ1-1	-	TGTGCCAGCAGGGGACAGGGGGCAAACACTGAAGCTTTCTTT	CASRGQGANTEAFF
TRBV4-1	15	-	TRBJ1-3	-	TGCGCCAGCAGCCAAGAGACCTTCTCTGGAAACACCATATATTTT	CASSQETFSGNTIYF
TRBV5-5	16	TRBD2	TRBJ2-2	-	TGTGCCAGCAGCCCCCTAGCGGGAGAGCACACCGGGGAGCTGTTTTTT	CASSPLAGEHTGELFF
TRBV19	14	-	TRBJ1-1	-	TGTGCCAGTAGGAGGGGGGCCTCGAACACTGAAGCTTTCTTT	CASRRGASNTEAFF
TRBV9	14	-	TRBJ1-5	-	TGTGCCAGCAGCGTCTCCGGTGACAATCAGCCCCAGCATTTT	CASSVSGDNQPQHF
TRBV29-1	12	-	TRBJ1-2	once	TGCAGCGTTCCGGGACACAGAGGGGGCTACACCTTC	CSVPGHRGGYTF
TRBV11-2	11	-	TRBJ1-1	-	TGTGCCAGCAGCCCAATGGCTGAAGCTTTCTTT	CASSPMAEAFF
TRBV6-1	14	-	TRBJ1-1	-	TGTGCCAGCAGTGAAGCGCCGACAAGGGGTGAAGCTTTCTTT	CASSEAPTRGEAFF
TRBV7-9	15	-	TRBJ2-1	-	TGTGCCAGCAGCGGAACAGGGAGCTCCTACAATGAGCAGTTCTTC	CASSGTGSSYNEQFF
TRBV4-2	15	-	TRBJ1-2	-	TGTGCCAGCAGCCAAGATAAAGGGCAGGAGAGGAGCTACACCTTC	CASSQDKGQERSYTF
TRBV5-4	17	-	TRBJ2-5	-	TGTGCCAGCAGCTTGGCAATCTCCGTGGGAGGCCAAGAGACCCAGTACTTC	CASSLAISVGGQETQYF
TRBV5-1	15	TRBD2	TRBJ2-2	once	TGCGCCAGCACGGGGCTAGCGGGAGACCCCGGGGAGCTGTTTTTT	CASTGLAGDPGELFF
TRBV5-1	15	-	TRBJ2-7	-	TGCGCCAGCAGCTTGGCCGGGACTCCCGCCTACGAGCAGTACTTC	CASSLAGTPAYEQYF
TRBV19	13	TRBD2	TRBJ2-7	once	TGTGCCAGTAGTCGGGGGGGGAAGGACGAGCAGTACTTC	CASSRGGKDEQYF
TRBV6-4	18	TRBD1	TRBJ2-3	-	TGTGCCAGCAGTGACTTGGCATGGCGACAGGGCGGCACAGATACGCAGTATTTT	CASSDLAWRQGGTDTQYF
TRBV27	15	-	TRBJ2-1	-	TGTGCCAGCAGTCTCTCGGGACTTTTCTACAATGAGCAGTTCTTC	CASSLSGLFYNEQFF
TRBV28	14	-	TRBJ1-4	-	TGTGCCAGCAGTCTATCCTCAACTAATGAAAAACTGTTTTTT	CASSLSSTNEKLFF
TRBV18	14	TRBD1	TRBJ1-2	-	TGTGCCAGCTCACCGACAGGGGGTGACAATGGCTACACCTTC	CASSPTGGDNGYTF
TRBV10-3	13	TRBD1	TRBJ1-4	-	TGTGCCACCTCGGACAGGGTGGAGGAAAAACTGTTTTTT	CATSDRVEEKLFF
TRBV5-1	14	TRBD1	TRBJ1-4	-	TGCGCCAGCAGTTTGGACAGGCTCCCCGAAAAACTGTTTTTT	CASSLDRLPEKLFF
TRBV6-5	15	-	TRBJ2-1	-	TGTGCCAGCAATCTAGCGAAAAACTCCTACAATGAGCAGTTCTTC	CASNLAKNSYNEQFF
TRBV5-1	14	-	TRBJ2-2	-	TGCGCCAGCAGCCCAGGACGGAACACCGGGGAGCTGTTTTTT	CASSPGRNTGELFF
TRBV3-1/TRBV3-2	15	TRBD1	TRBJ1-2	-	TGTGCCAGCAGCCTTGCGACAGGGGTACTTGGTGGCTACACCTTC	CASSLATGVLGGYTF
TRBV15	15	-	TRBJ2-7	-	TGTGCCACCAGCATCTCAAGGATAAGCTCCTACGAGCAGTACTTC	CATSISRISSYEQYF
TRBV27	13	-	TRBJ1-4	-	TGTGCCAGCAGCCAACAGGGTGATGAAAAACTGTTTTTT	CASSQQGDEKLFF
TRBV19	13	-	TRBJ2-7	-	TGTGCCAGTAGTTTAGGGCTCTTCTACGAGCAGTACTTC	CASSLGLFYEQYF
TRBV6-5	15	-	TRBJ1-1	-	TGTGCCAGCAGTTACCGGGAGGGGAGGAGGACTGAAGCTTTCTTT	CASSYREGRRTEAFF
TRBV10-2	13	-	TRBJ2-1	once	TGCGCCAGCAGTGACGGATCCTACAATGAGCAGTTCTTC	CASSDGSYNEQFF
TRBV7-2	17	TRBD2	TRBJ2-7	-	TGTGCCAGCAGCTTATATACTAGCGGGACGTCTGGGAACGAGCAGTACTTC	CASSLYTSGTSGNEQYF
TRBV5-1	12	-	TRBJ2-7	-	TGCGCCAGCAGTCAAGAACTCTACGAGCAGTACTTC	CASSQELYEQYF
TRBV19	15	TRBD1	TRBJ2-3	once	TGTGCCAGTAGTCTAGACAGGGGCAGGACAGATACGCAGTATTTT	CASSLDRGRTDTQYF
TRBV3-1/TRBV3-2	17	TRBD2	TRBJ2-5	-	TGTGCCAGCAGCCAACCTAGACTAGCGGGAGGGATGGAGACCCAGTACTTC	CASSQPRLAGGMETQYF
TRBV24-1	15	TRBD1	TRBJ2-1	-	TGTGCCACCAGTGATTTTGGACAGGGGGGTGATGAGCAGTTCTTC	CATSDFGQGGDEQFF
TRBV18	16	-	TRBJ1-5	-	TGTGCCAGCTCGAAAATTGGGGGCCTGGGCAATCAGCCCCAGCATTTT	CASSKIGGLGNQPQHF
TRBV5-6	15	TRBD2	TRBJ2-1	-	TGTGCCAGCACCCCTAGCGGGAGTGCCGGCAATGAGCAGTTCTTC	CASTPSGSAGNEQFF
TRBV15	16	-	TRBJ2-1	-	TGTGCCACCAGTACGATTACCAGAGGACATTTCAATGAGCAGTTCTTC	CATSTITRGHFNEQFF
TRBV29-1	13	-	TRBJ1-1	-	TGCAGCGTTGAAGACCCTGGGGACACTGAAGCTTTCTTT	CSVEDPGDTEAFF
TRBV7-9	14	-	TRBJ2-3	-	TGTGCCAGCAGCTTAGGGCGGAACACAGATACGCAGTATTTT	CASSLGRNTDTQYF
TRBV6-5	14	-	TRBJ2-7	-	TGTGCCAGCAGTCCTGCCGCAGGGCCCTACGAGCAGTACTTC	CASSPAAGPYEQYF
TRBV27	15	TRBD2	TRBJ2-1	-	TGTGCCAGCAGTCTGACTAGCGGGACCTACAATGAGCAGTTCTTC	CASSLTSGTYNEQFF
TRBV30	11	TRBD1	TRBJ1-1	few	TGTGCCTGGGGGGACAGGGGTGAAGCTTTCTTT	CAWGDRGEAFF
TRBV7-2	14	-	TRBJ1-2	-	TGTGCCAGCAGCTTCTCCACAGGGCCCTATGGCTACACCTTC	CASSFSTGPYGYTF
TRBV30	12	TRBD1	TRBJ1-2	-	TGTGCCTGGAACGAGGGGGCCCGGGGCTACACCTTC	CAWNEGARGYTF
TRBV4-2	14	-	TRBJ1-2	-	TGTGCCAGCAGCCAAGTCCGGGGGGCGAATGGCTACACCTTC	CASSQVRGANGYTF
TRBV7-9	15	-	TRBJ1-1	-	TGTGCCAGCAGCTTAGCGTCTCAGGGATGGACTGAAGCTTTCTTT	CASSLASQGWTEAFF
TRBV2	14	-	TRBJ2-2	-	TGTGCCAGCAGTGAACGGGGGGCCACCGGGGAGCTGTTTTTT	CASSERGATGELFF
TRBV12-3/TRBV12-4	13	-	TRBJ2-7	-	TGTGCCAGCAGTTATGACGGTAACTACGAGCAGTACTTC	CASSYDGNYEQYF
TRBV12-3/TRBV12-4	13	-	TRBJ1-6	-	TGTGCCAGCAGTTTTTCTGGAGACTCACCCCTCCACTTT	CASSFSGDSPLHF
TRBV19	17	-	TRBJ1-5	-	TGTGCCAGTAGTATAACGCCCCCCGGGGAGGGAAATCAGCCCCAGCATTTT	CASSITPPGEGNQPQHF
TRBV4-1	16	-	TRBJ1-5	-	TGCGCCAGCAGCCAAGTTACTGGATTCGGCAATCAGCCCCAGCATTTT	CASSQVTGFGNQPQHF
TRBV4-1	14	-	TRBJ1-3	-	TGCGCCAGCAGCCTTTTGGAGGGCGGAAACACCATATATTTT	CASSLLEGGNTIYF
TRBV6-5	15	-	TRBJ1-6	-	TGTGCCAGCACCCCCAGAGGGGGGGGCAGCTCACCCCTCCACTTT	CASTPRGGGSSPLHF
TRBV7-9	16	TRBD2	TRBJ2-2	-	TGTGCCAGCAGCTTAGCCAGCGGGGGGAACACCGGGGAGCTGTTTTTT	CASSLASGGNTGELFF